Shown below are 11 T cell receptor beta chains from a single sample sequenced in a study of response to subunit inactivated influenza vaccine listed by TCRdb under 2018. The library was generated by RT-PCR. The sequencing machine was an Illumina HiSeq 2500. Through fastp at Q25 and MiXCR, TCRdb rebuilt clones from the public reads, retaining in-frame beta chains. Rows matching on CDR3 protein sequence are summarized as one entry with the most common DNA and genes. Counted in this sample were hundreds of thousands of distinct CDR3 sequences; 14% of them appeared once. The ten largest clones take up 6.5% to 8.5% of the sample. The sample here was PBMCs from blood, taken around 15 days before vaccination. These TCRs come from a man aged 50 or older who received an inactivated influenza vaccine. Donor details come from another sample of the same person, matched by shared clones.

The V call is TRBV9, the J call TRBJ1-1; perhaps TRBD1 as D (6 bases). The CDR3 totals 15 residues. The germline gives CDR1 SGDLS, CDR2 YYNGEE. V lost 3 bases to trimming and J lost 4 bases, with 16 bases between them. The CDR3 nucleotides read TGTGCCAGCAGCGAGACCCGAGGAGGGGGCACTGAAGCTTTCTTT. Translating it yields CASSETRGGGTEAFF. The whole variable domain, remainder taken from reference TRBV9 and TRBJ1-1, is DSGVTQTPKHLITATGQRVTLRCSPRSGDLSVYWYQQSLDQGLQFLIQYYNGEERAKGNILERFSAQQFPDLHSELNLSSLELGDSALYFCASSETRGGGTEAFFGQGTRLTVV.

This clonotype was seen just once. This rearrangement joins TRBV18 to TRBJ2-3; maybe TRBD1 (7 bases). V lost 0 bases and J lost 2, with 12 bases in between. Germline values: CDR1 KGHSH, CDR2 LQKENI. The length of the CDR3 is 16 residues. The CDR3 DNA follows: TGTGCCAGCTCACCACCGAGCAGGGGGGACACAGATACGCAGTATTTT. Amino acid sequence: CASSPPSRGDTDTQYF.

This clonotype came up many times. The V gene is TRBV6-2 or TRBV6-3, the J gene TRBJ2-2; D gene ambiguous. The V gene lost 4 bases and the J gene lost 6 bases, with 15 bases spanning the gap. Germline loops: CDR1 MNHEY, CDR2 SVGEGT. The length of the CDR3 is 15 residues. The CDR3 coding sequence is TGTGCCAGCAGTTTCGTGGGTCTAGATGCCGGGGAGCTGTTTTTT. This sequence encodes CASSFVGLDAGELFF.

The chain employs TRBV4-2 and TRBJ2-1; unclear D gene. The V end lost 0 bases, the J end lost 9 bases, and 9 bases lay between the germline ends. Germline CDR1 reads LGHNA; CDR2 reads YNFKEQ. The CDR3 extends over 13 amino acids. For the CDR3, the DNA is TGTGCCAGCAGCCAAGATTTCCGTCTTGAGCAGTTCTTC. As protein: CASSQDFRLEQFF.

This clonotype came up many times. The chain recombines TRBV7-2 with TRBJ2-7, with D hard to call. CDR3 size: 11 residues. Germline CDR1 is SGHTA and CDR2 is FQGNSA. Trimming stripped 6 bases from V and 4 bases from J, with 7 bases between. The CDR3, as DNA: TGTGCCAGCAGTGCCGATTACGAGCAGTACTTC. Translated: CASSADYEQYF.

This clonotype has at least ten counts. The CDR3 DNA reads TGCGCCAGCAGCCTGGGGGAATACCAAGAGACCCAGTACTTC. Its protein is CASSLGEYQETQYF. The chain couples TRBV5-1 to TRBJ2-5, with D perhaps assigned TRBD1 or TRBD2 (5 bases each). Germline-derived CDR1 and CDR2 are SGHRS and YFSETQ. Trimming removed 4 bases at V and 0 bases at J, with 10 bases between. The CDR3 has 14 amino acids.

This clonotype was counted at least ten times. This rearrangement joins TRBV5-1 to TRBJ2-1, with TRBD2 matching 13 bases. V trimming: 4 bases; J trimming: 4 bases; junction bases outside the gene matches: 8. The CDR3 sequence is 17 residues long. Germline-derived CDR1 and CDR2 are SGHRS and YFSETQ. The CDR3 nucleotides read TGCGCCAGCAGCACTACTAGCGGGGGGGCCGGTTACAATGAGCAGTTCTTC. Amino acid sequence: CASSTTSGGAGYNEQFF.

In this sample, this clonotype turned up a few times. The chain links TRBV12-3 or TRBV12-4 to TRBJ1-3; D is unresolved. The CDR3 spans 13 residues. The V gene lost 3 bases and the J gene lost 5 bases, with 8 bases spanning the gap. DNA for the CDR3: TGTGCCAGCAGTTTCGAACTCCGAAACACCATATATTTT. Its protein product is CASSFELRNTIYF.

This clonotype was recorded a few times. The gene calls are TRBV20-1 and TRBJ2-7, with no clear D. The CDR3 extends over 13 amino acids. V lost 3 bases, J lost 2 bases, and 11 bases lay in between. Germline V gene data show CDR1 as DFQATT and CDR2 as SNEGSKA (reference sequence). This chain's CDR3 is CSASSIRAYEQYF. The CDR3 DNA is TGCAGTGCTAGTAGCATACGCGCCTACGAGCAGTACTTC.

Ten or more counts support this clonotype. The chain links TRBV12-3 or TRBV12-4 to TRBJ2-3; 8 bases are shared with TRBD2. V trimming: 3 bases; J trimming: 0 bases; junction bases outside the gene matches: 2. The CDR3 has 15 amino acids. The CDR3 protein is CASSFAGGSTDTQYF. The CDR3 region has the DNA TGTGCCAGCAGTTTCGCGGGGGGAAGCACAGATACGCAGTATTTT.

The CDR3 loop is CASSLQPQKTYEQYF. The DNA of the CDR3 is TGTGCCAGCAGCTTACAACCACAAAAAACCTACGAGCAGTACTTC. V and J are TRBV7-2 and TRBJ2-7, with D uncertain. Deletions cut 2 bases from V and 2 bases from J, with 13 bases between. CDR3 size: 15 residues. Germline V lookup: CDR1 SGHTA, CDR2 FQGNSA.